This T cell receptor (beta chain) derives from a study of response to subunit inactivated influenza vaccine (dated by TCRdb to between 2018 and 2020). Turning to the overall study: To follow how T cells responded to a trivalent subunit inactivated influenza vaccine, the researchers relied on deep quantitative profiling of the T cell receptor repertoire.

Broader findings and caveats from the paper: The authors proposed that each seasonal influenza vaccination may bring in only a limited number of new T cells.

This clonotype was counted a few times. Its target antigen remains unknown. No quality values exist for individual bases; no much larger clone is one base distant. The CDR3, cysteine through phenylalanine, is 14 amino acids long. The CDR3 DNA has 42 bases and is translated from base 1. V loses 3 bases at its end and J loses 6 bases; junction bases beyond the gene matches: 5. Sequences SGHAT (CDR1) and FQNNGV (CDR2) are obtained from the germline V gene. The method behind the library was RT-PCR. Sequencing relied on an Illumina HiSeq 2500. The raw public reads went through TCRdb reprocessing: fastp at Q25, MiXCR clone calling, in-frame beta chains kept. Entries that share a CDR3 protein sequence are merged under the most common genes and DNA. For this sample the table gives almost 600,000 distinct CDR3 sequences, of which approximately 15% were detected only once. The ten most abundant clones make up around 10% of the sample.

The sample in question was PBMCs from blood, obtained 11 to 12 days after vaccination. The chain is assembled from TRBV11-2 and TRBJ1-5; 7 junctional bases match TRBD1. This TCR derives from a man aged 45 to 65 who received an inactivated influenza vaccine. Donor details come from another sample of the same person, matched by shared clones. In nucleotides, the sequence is TGTGCCAGCAGCTTCGAAGGGGGCAGTCAGCCCCAGCATTTT. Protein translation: CASSFEGGSQPQHF.